Below are 18 T cell receptor beta chains sequenced from a single sample in a study of shared clonotypes between healthy human individuals. Sequenced by immunoSEQ multiplex PCR; TCRdb stores in-frame clones only, minus some. The sample shows nearly 2 million clones, about 94% of them seen only once. The naive CD8 population came from CD45RO-negative cells selected for CCR7, without terminally differentiated effector memory CD45RA+ cells. The sequenced sample consisted of naive CD8+ T cells sorted from blood. The source of these receptors is a man aged 18 to 35 in good health.

V gene TRBV6-5 combines with J gene TRBJ1-2; D unresolved. V was clipped by 6 bases and J by 4 bases, with 15 bases between them. CDR1 is MNHEY, CDR2 SVGAGI, per germline. The CDR3 runs 14 residues. The CDR3 loop reads CASSSWQAGYGYTF. The DNA of the CDR3 is TGTGCCAGCAGCTCCTGGCAGGCAGGCTATGGCTACACCTTC.

The genes are TRBV7-9 and TRBJ2-1, with D maybe TRBD1 (6 bases). Germline V gene data show CDR1 as SEHNR and CDR2 as FQNEAQ (reference sequence). The V gene lost 1 base and the J gene lost 0 bases, with 13 bases spanning the gap. The CDR3 has 17 amino acids. CDR3 amino acids: CASSLEGLGASYNEQFF. CDR3 DNA sequence: TGTGCCAGCAGCTTAGAGGGGTTGGGGGCCTCCTACAATGAGCAGTTCTTC.

On this clone itself: Other nucleotide sequences in the sample specify the same CDR3. The V call is TRBV4-3, the J call TRBJ2-7; D perhaps matches TRBD1 (5 bases). The CDR3 runs 14 residues. Germline assignment: CDR1 LGHNA and CDR2 YSLEER. The ends were cut back, 0 bases at V and 3 bases at J, with 9 bases in the middle. The DNA for the CDR3 is TGCGCCAGCAGCCAAGATTGGGGCAGCTACGAGCAGTACTTC. Its translation: CASSQDWGSYEQYF.

This clone was counted a single time. The gene calls are TRBV5-6 and TRBJ2-7; 10 nucleotides match TRBD1. Germline V gene sequence: CDR1 SGHDT, CDR2 YYEEEE. V lost 4 bases and J lost 4; bases outside the gene matches: 8. CDR3 length: 15 residues. The CDR3 sequence is CASSTAGTGAYEQYF. The CDR3 nucleotides are TGTGCCAGCAGCACCGCCGGGACAGGGGCTTACGAGCAGTACTTC.

V is TRBV18 and J is TRBJ1-6; 9 nucleotides agree with TRBD1. V gave up 2 bases and J gave up 10 bases; unmatched junction bases: 15. The CDR3 runs 18 residues. Germline lookup yields CDR1 KGHSH and CDR2 LQKENI. The DNA for the CDR3 is TGTGCCAGCTCACCAGGCCTTCTATCCGGGACAGGGAAGTCACCCCTCCACTTT. Residues: CASSPGLLSGTGKSPLHF.

The chain has TRBV11-2 and TRBJ1-1; D remains unclear. V gave up 0 bases and J gave up 8 bases, with 16 bases separating them. Germline V gene sequence: CDR1 SGHAT, CDR2 FQNNGV. The CDR3 extends over 15 amino acids. This chain's CDR3 is CASSLDPGRAQEAFF. Here the CDR3 DNA reads TGTGCCAGCAGCTTAGATCCCGGGCGGGCTCAGGAAGCTTTCTTT.

The V gene is TRBV5-8, the J gene TRBJ2-2, with 9 bases that match TRBD1. CDR1 is SGHTS, CDR2 YDEGEE, per germline. The CDR3 is 17 amino acids. The V gene end was trimmed by 4 bases and the J gene end by 4 bases; junction bases not matched to a gene: 11. The CDR3 DNA sequence: TGTGCCAGCAGCCTCAGACGGACAGGGGAGGTCACCGGGGAGCTGTTTTTT. Protein sequence: CASSLRRTGEVTGELFF.

This chain uses TRBV6-6 with TRBJ2-2; D gene uncertain. The germline CDR1 and CDR2 sequences are MNHNY and SVGAGI (reference sequence). The germline V and J ends were trimmed by 2 bases and 1 base, with 5 bases remaining between them. CDR3 length: 14 residues. CDR3 amino acids: CASSYGVNTGELFF. DNA of the CDR3: TGTGCCAGCAGTTACGGAGTGAACACCGGGGAGCTGTTTTTT.

J is TRBJ1-1 and V is TRBV25-1, with 7 bases fitting TRBD1. V gave up 3 bases and J gave up 6 bases; unmatched junction bases: 7. The CDR3 runs to 14 residues. Per germline, CDR1 MGHDK and CDR2 SYGVNS. Here the CDR3 DNA reads TGTGCCAGCAGTGAGACAGGGTGGGGGGCTGAAGCTTTCTTT. Its protein is CASSETGWGAEAFF. The whole variable domain, filled in from reference TRBV25-1 and TRBJ1-1, reads EADIYQTPRYLVIGTGKKITLECSQTMGHDKMYWYQQDPGMELHLIHYSYGVNSTEKGDLSSESTVSRIRTEHFPLTLESARPSHTSQYLCASSETGWGAEAFFGQGTRLTVV.

V is TRBV19 and J is TRBJ1-2; no reliable D call. Trimming removed 2 bases at V and 13 bases at J, with 17 bases between. The CDR3 loop spans 13 amino acids. CDR1 and CDR2 (germline): LNHDA, SQIVND (reference sequence). CDR3 bases: TGTGCCAGTAGTATAATCGTGCCCGGCGTGGTCACCTTC. This codes for CASSIIVPGVVTF.

The chain uses TRBV21-1 and TRBJ1-2; the tabulated D call, TRBD1, remains unverified against the DNA. TRBV21-1 is recorded as a pseudogene. The CDR3 runs to 13 residues. CDR3 bases: TGTGCCAGCAGCATGCGGACAGGGCAGGGCTACACCTTC. Its translation: CASSMRTGQGYTF.

The chain combines TRBV4-2 with TRBJ1-2, with D uncertain. CDR3 length equals 15 residues. The germline CDR1 and CDR2 sequences are LGHNA and YNFKEQ. V was clipped by 0 bases and J by 5 bases, with 13 bases between them. The CDR3 spells CASSQDSTADYGYTF. CDR3 DNA sequence: TGTGCCAGCAGCCAAGATAGTACAGCCGATTATGGCTACACCTTC.

The sample holds one count of this clone. The chain couples TRBV9 to TRBJ1-1; the D gene is possibly TRBD1 (5 bases). Trimming took off 5 bases at V and 4 bases at J, with 12 bases between the two ends. The CDR3 covers 13 residues. Per the germline V gene, CDR1 is SGDLS and CDR2 is YYNGEE. CDR3 in DNA: TGTGCCAGCAGTTCCCGCGGGGGCACTGAAGCTTTCTTT. This sequence encodes CASSSRGGTEAFF.

The chain joins TRBV5-6 to TRBJ2-7, with D hard to call. Germline lookup yields CDR1 SGHDT and CDR2 YYEEEE. The CDR3 covers 13 residues. V shed 0 bases and J shed 3 bases, with 7 bases lying between them. The CDR3 bases are TGTGCCAGCAGCTTGGAGGTATACTACGAGCAGTACTTC. Amino acid sequence: CASSLEVYYEQYF.

The V call is TRBV6-5, the J call TRBJ2-1; 7 nucleotides match TRBD2. The ends lost 2 bases at V and 3 bases at J; junction bases unmatched: 1. The CDR3 consists of 14 residues. Germline V gene sequence: CDR1 MNHEY, CDR2 SVGAGI. This CDR3 reads CASSYRDYYNEQFF. The CDR3 region has the DNA TGTGCCAGCAGTTACCGGGACTACTACAATGAGCAGTTCTTC.

The gene calls are TRBV10-1 and TRBJ2-1; D is ambiguous. This CDR3 region has 15 residues. Trimming shortened V by 0 bases and J by 4 bases, and 10 bases separated the two germline ends. Germline CDR1 reads WNHNN; CDR2 reads SYGVQD (reference sequence). The CDR3 region has the DNA TGCGCCAGCAGTGAGTCCTCCCCCGTTTACAATGAGCAGTTCTTC. Its protein product is CASSESSPVYNEQFF.

The chain couples TRBV30 to TRBJ2-1; 10 positions match TRBD2. CDR3 size: 14 residues. Trimming removed 8 bases from V and 7 bases from J; junction bases left unmatched: 11. The V gene's germline CDR1 is GTSNPN and CDR2 SVGIG (reference sequence). The CDR3 DNA sequence: TGTGCCCATGACCTAGCGGGAGTCCCTAATGAGCAGTTCTTC. This gives the protein CAHDLAGVPNEQFF.

The CDR3 nucleotides are TGCGCCAGCAGCCAGGTTGACAGGGACCCTTGGTACGAGCAGTACTTC. It codes for CASSQVDRDPWYEQYF. The chain employs TRBV4-1 and TRBJ2-7; 7 nucleotides align to TRBD1. In germline, CDR1 is MGHRA, CDR2 YSYEKL. V dropped 3 bases and J dropped 4; count of bases not matched to a gene: 12. The CDR3 has 16 amino acids.